The 17 T cell receptor beta chains reported below all come from one sample, sequenced in a study of cytomegalovirus exposure and HLA in healthy donors. The PCR employed 60 Vbeta primers together with 13 Jbeta primers. Here immunoSEQ multiplex PCR was the method, and the copy in TCRdb shows in-frame clones only, minus some. The table includes about 190,000 clones, approximately 80% detected once. The sequencing input was PBMCs. These receptor sequences come from a woman between 35 and 50 years old in good health and CMV-seronegative.

The V and J genes are TRBV25-1 and TRBJ2-1; TRBD1 aligns across 7 bases. From germline, CDR1 is MGHDK and CDR2 SYGVNS. The V segment lost 5 bases and the J segment 8 bases; nucleotides outside the gene matches: 6. This CDR3 spans 13 amino acids. The CDR3, as DNA: TGTGCCAGCAGTCGACAGGGTGGCGATGAGCAGTTCTTC. Its protein product is CASSRQGGDEQFF.

The rearrangement links TRBV10-3 to TRBJ2-5, with unresolved D. This CDR3 is 12 amino acids long. Germline V gene data show CDR1 as ENHRY and CDR2 as SYGVKD. V lost 2 bases, J lost 3 bases, and 4 bases lay in between. This CDR3 reads CAISETEETQYF. The CDR3 bases are TGTGCCATCAGTGAGACTGAAGAGACCCAGTACTTC.

The chain joins TRBV4-3 to TRBJ1-4; a possible D gene is TRBD1 (6 bases). Germline lookup yields CDR1 LGHNA and CDR2 YSLEER. V was cut by 0 bases and J by 7 bases, with 15 bases left in between. CDR3 length: 16 amino acids. This CDR3 is CASSQDGAGVGEKLFF. As DNA, the CDR3 is TGCGCCAGCAGCCAAGATGGAGCAGGGGTGGGTGAAAAACTGTTTTTT.

This chain uses TRBV30 with TRBJ2-5; no clear D. V was pared by 6 bases and J by 7 bases, with 18 bases between. Germline loops: CDR1 GTSNPN, CDR2 SVGIG (reference sequence). The CDR3 runs 13 residues. CDR3 nucleotides: TGTGCCTGCCTTCGCCCCAACTCAGGGACCCAGTACTTC. The encoded protein is CACLRPNSGTQYF.

V and J are TRBV13 and TRBJ1-2; 8 nucleotides agree with TRBD1. Germline V gives CDR1 PRHDT, CDR2 FYEKMQ (reference sequence). This CDR3 region has 13 residues. Trimming took 5 bases from V and 3 from J; bases not matched to a gene: 2. Written as DNA, the CDR3 is TGTGCCAGCAGCCAGGGACAGGACTATGGCTACACCTTC. Protein sequence: CASSQGQDYGYTF.

The J gene is TRBJ1-1, the V gene TRBV6-1, with D possibly matching TRBD1 (5 bases). Germline lookup yields CDR1 MNHNS and CDR2 SASEGT. The CDR3 loop spans 13 amino acids. CDR3 coding DNA: TGTGTCGCTCAGGGATTCCAGGGCACTGAAGCTTTCTTT. It yields the protein CVAQGFQGTEAFF.

The rearrangement joins TRBV2 to TRBJ1-5; TRBD1 is a possible D gene (6 bases). CDR1 is SNHLY and CDR2 is FYNNEI in the germline V gene. Trimming took 6 bases from V and 4 from J, leaving 10 bases between them. The CDR3 length is 13 residues. The CDR3 protein is CASRPGENQPQHF. In DNA form, the CDR3 reads TGTGCCAGCAGACCAGGGGAGAATCAGCCCCAGCATTTT.

The CDR3, as DNA: TGTGCCAGCAGTGGGTCAGGGACACCCGGTCTGTACAATGAGCAGTTCTTC. The encoded protein is CASSGSGTPGLYNEQFF. This chain links TRBV25-1 with TRBJ2-1, with D possibly TRBD1 on 6 matching bases. Germline CDR1 MGHDK, CDR2 SYGVNS. The CDR3 loop spans 17 amino acids. With 4 bases removed from V and 4 bases from J, the gap between germline ends came to 20 bases.

This chain connects TRBV11-3 to TRBJ1-1; no clear D gene. In germline, CDR1 is SGHNT, CDR2 YENEEA. V gave up 1 base and J gave up 7 bases, with 10 bases separating them. This CDR3 has 13 residues. The DNA of the CDR3 is TGTGCCAGCAGCTTAGCCGAACAGCTTGAAGCTTTCTTT. Encoded protein: CASSLAEQLEAFF. Filled out from reference TRBV11-3 and TRBJ1-1, the complete variable domain reads EAGVVQSPRYKIIEKKQPVAFWCNPISGHNTLYWYLQNLGQGPELLIRYENEEAVDDSQLPKDRFSAERLKGVDSTLKIQPAELGDSAVYLCASSLAEQLEAFFGQGTRLTVV.

This clone was seen once. The chain employs TRBV30 and TRBJ1-4; 7 bases match TRBD1. This CDR3 is built from 15 residues. V shed 6 bases, J shed 0 bases, and the junction held 7 bases outside the gene matches. CDR1 is GTSNPN and CDR2 is SVGIG in the germline V gene (reference sequence). DNA for the CDR3: TGTGCCTGCGACCTCGGGACAGCAACTAATGAAAAACTGTTTTTT. Translation: CACDLGTATNEKLFF.

This sequence joins TRBV19 and TRBJ2-1; the D gene is possibly TRBD2 (6 bases). Germline assignment: CDR1 LNHDA and CDR2 SQIVND (reference sequence). Deletions cut 7 bases from V and 0 bases from J, with 10 bases between. The CDR3 covers 14 residues. The CDR3 loop is CASTGGTSYNEQFF. The CDR3 DNA reads TGTGCCAGTACAGGCGGGACCTCCTACAATGAGCAGTTCTTC.

This chain uses TRBV19 with TRBJ1-2; TRBD1 aligns across 7 bases. The CDR3 consists of 13 residues. The junction had 7 bases not matched to a gene; V was cut back by 8 bases and J by 4 bases. Germline V gene lookup returns CDR1 LNHDA and CDR2 SQIVND (reference sequence). The CDR3 protein is CASFDRATYGYTF. The CDR3 bases are TGTGCCAGTTTTGACAGGGCCACCTATGGCTACACCTTC.

To note about this clone: The same CDR3 is also encoded by other DNA sequences in this sample. The chain uses TRBV7-3 and TRBJ2-3; 7 nucleotides align to TRBD2. CDR3 length: 14 amino acids. Germline V gene data show CDR1 as SGHTA and CDR2 as FQGTGA. The V gene end was trimmed by 5 bases and the J gene end by 1 base; junction bases not matched to a gene: 3. The DNA of the CDR3 is TGTGCCAGCAGCCGAACTAGCGGCACAGATACGCAGTATTTT. Its translation: CASSRTSGTDTQYF.

This chain joins TRBV19 and TRBJ2-3; D is undetermined. The CDR3 has 14 residues. Per the germline V gene, CDR1 is LNHDA and CDR2 is SQIVND (reference sequence). Trimming stripped 3 bases from V and 0 bases from J, with 7 bases between. Written as DNA, the CDR3 is TGTGCCAGTAGTATGGCCCATAGCACAGATACGCAGTATTTT. Translated, it gives CASSMAHSTDTQYF.

This clone was seen a single time. V gene TRBV7-2 combines with J gene TRBJ1-2; D gene uncertain. Germline CDR1 reads SGHTA; CDR2 reads FQGNSA. The CDR3 spans 15 residues. Trimming pared 1 base from V and 0 bases from J, leaving 9 bases between. The CDR3 region has the DNA TGTGCCAGCAGCTTAGGTCCTAACCCTAACTATGGCTACACCTTC. Translating gives CASSLGPNPNYGYTF.

The V call is TRBV30, the J call TRBJ2-3, with D possibly matching TRBD2 (6 bases). V lost 3 bases to trimming and J lost 0 bases, with 16 bases between them. The CDR3 covers 16 residues. Germline V gives CDR1 GTSNPN, CDR2 SVGIG (reference sequence). The CDR3 DNA reads as TGTGCCTGGAGGGGTAGGAGGGTCCCTAGCACAGATACGCAGTATTTT. This sequence encodes CAWRGRRVPSTDTQYF.

The count of this clone is one. Additional DNA sequences in this sample encode the identical CDR3. The J gene is TRBJ2-7, the V gene TRBV7-9; D perhaps matches TRBD2 (5 bases). The CDR3 sequence is 14 residues long. Germline V gives CDR1 SEHNR, CDR2 FQNEAQ (reference sequence). Trimming stripped 6 bases from V and 1 base from J, with 13 bases between. As DNA, the CDR3 is TGTGCCAGCAGTCTTGGCGGGCTATCCTACGAGCAGTACGTC. This encodes CASSLGGLSYEQYV.